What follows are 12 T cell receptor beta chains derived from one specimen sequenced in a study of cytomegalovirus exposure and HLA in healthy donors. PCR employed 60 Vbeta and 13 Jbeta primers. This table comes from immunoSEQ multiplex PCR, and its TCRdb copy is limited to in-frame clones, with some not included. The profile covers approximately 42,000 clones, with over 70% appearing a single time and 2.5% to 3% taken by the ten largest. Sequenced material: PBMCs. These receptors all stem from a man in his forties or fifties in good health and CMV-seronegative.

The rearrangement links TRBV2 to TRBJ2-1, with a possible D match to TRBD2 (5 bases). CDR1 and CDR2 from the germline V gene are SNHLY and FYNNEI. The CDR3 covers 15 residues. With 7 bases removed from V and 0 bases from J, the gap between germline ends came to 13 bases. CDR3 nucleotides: TGTGCCAGCATACGTGGGGAGAGCTCCTACAATGAGCAGTTCTTC. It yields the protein CASIRGESSYNEQFF.

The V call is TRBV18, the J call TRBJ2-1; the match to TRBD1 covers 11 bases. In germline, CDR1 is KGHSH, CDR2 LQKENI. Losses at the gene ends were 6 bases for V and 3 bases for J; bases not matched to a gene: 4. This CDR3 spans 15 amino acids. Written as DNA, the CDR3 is TGTGCCAGCTCCCCCGGGACAGGGGGCTACAATGAGCAGTTCTTC. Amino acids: CASSPGTGGYNEQFF.

The DNA for the CDR3 is TGTGCCAGCAGTGAAAGCGGACAGGGGATGGATACGCAGTATTTT. This sequence encodes CASSESGQGMDTQYF. This chain uses TRBV6-4 with TRBJ2-3; TRBD1 matches 9 bases. The CDR3 totals 15 residues. After removal of 3 bases from V and 6 bases from J, the junction contained 7 bases not matched to a gene. Germline loops: CDR1 MRHNA, CDR2 SNTAGT.

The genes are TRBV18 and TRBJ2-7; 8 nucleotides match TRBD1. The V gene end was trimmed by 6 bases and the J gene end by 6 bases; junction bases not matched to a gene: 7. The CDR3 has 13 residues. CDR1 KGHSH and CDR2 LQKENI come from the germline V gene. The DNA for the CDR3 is TGTGCCAGCTCGCCCGGACAGGGCGGCGAGCAGTACTTC. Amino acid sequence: CASSPGQGGEQYF.

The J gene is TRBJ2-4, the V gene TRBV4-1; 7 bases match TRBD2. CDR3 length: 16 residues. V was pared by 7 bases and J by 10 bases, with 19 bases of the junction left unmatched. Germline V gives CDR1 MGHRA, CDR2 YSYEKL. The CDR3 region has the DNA TGCGCCAGCACCCTGGAGGCTAGCGGCCGAGACGGGATTCAGTACTTC. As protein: CASTLEASGRDGIQYF.

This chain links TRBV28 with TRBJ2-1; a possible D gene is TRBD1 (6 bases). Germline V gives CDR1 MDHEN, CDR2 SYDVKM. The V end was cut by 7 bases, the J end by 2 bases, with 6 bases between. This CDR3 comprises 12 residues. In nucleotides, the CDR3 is TGTGCCAGCACAGGGGCCTACAATGAGCAGTTCTTC. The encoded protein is CASTGAYNEQFF.

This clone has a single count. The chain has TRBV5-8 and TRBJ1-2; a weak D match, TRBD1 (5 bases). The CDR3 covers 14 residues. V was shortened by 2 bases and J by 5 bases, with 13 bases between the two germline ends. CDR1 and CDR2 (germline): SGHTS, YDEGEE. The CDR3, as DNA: TGTGCCAGCAGCTTTCTCCTCGGGGGGTATGGCTACACCTTC. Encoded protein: CASSFLLGGYGYTF.

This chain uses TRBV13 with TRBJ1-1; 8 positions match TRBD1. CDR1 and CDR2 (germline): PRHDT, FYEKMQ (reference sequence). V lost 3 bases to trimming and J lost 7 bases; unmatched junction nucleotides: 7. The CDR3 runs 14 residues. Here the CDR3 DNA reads TGTGCCAGCAGCTTCAGGGGGCGCGGGGATGAAGCTTTCTTT. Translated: CASSFRGRGDEAFF.

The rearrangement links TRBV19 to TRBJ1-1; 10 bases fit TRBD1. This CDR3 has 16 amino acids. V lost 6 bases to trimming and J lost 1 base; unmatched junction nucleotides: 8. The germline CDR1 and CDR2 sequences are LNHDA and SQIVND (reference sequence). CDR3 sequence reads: CASRPDRGIWNTEAFF. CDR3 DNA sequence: TGTGCCAGTAGGCCGGACAGGGGGATTTGGAACACTGAAGCTTTCTTT.

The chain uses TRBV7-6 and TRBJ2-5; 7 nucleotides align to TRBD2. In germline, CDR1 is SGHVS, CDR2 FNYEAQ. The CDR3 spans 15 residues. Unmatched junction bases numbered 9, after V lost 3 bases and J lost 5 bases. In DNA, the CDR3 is TGTGCCAGCAGCTTCACGGGGGAGGGAAGGGAGACCCAGTACTTC. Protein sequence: CASSFTGEGRETQYF.

CDR3 sequence (DNA): TGCGCCAGCAGCCCATCCTCGGGACAGGGGTATGGCTACACCTTC. It encodes CASSPSSGQGYGYTF. The chain uses TRBV5-1 and TRBJ1-2; 10 nucleotides agree with TRBD1. The germline V gene encodes CDR1 SGHRS and CDR2 YFSETQ. The CDR3 extends over 15 amino acids. Trimming removed 4 bases from V and 5 bases from J; junction bases left unmatched: 8.

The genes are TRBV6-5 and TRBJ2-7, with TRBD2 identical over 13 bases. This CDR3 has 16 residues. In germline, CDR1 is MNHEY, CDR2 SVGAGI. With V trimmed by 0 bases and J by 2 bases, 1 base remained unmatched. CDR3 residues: CASSYSGLAGAYEQYF. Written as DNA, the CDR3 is TGTGCCAGCAGTTACTCAGGACTAGCGGGAGCCTACGAGCAGTACTTC.